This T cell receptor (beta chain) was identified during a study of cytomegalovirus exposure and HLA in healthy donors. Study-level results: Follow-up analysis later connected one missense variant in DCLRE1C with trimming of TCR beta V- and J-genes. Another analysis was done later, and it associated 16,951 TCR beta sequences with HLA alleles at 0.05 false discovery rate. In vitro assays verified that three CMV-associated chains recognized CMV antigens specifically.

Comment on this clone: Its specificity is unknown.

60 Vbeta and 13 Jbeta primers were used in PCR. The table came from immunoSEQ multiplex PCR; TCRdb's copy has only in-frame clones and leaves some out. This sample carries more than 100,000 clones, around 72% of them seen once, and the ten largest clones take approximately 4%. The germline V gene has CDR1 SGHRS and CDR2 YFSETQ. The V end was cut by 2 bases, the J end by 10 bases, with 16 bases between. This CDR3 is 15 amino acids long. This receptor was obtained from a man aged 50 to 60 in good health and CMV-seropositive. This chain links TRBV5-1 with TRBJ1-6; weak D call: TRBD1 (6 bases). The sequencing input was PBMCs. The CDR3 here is CASSLTGQGDSPLHF. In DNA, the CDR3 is TGCGCCAGCAGCTTAACGGGACAAGGAGACTCACCCCTCCACTTT.